A single sample gave rise to the 8 T cell receptor beta chains below, sequenced in a study of blood T cells in healthy people across ages. Primed by a sample-barcoded 5' primer and a J-beta primer mix, a second PCR proceeded for 7 to 11 cycles. TCRdb called the 5' RACE reads again in MiXCR, with one record for every CDR3 protein. The sample shows hundreds of thousands of distinct CDR3 sequences, over 40% of them seen only once. The sequenced sample consisted of blood. All receptors derive from a woman aged 80 or older in good health.

In the case of this clonotype: It may be a read error: a sequence one base away is much more abundant. The J gene is TRBJ1-2, the V gene TRBV30, with D unresolved. CDR1 GTSNPN and CDR2 SVGIG come from the germline V gene (reference sequence). CDR3 length equals 12 residues. The CDR3 nucleotides are TGTGCCTGGAGCCCTACGGGCTATGACTACACCTTC. Protein product: CAWSPTGYDYTF.

V is TRBV7-2 and J is TRBJ2-1; possibly TRBD2 for D (6 bases). The CDR3 is 13 residues long. Deletions cut 3 bases from V and 12 bases from J, with 15 bases between. Germline V lookup: CDR1 SGHTA, CDR2 FQGNSA. CDR3 region: CASSFEFSGRQFF. The CDR3 DNA reads TGTGCCAGCAGCTTCGAGTTTAGCGGCCGGCAGTTCTTC.

J is TRBJ2-1 and V is TRBV24-1, with 8 bases matching TRBD2. The V gene's germline CDR1 is KGHDR and CDR2 SFDVKD. Trimming cost V 4 bases and J 6 bases; bases outside gene matches: 10. The CDR3 runs 16 residues. The CDR3 region is CATSEQASGYTNEQFF. Here the CDR3 DNA reads TGTGCCACCAGTGAGCAGGCTAGCGGGTATACCAATGAGCAGTTCTTC.

V is TRBV7-9 and J is TRBJ2-3; 13 bases fit TRBD2. Germline V gene lookup returns CDR1 SEHNR and CDR2 FQNEAQ (reference sequence). This CDR3 region has 16 residues. V lost 2 bases, J lost 1 base, and 0 bases stayed unmatched. CDR3 in amino acids: CASSLTSGGGTDTQYF. CDR3 DNA sequence: TGTGCCAGCAGCTTAACTAGCGGGGGGGGCACAGATACGCAGTATTTT.

The gene calls are TRBV5-1 and TRBJ2-2; D is uncertain. The CDR3 runs to 16 residues. Trimming took 3 bases from V and 4 from J, leaving 16 bases between them. The germline V gene has CDR1 SGHRS and CDR2 YFSETQ. In DNA form, the CDR3 reads TGCGCCAGCAGCTCTGGACGACGGGTGCCCACCGGGGAGCTGTTTTTT. This sequence encodes CASSSGRRVPTGELFF.

Regarding this clonotype: This may come from a read error, since a much larger clone is one base off. The chain employs TRBV2 and TRBJ1-2; D unresolved. The V end lost 8 bases, the J end lost 7 bases, and 17 bases lay between the germline ends. The CDR3 consists of 13 residues. CDR1 is SNHLY, CDR2 FYNNEI, per germline. The CDR3 reads CASREEPSGGYTF. The CDR3 nucleotides are TGTGCCAGCCGAGAGGAGCCCAGTGGTGGCTACACCTTC. Complete variable domain (other parts from reference TRBV2 and TRBJ1-2): EPEVTQTPSHQVTQMGQEVILRCVPISNHLYFYWYRQILGQKVEFLVSFYNNEISEKSEIFDDQFSVERPDGSNFTLKIRSTKLEDSAMYFCASREEPSGGYTFGSGTRLTVV.

Points on this clonotype: This may stem from a read error, because a much larger clone lies one nucleotide away. The chain recombines TRBV29-1 with TRBJ2-1; D ambiguous. This CDR3 contains 13 residues. The V gene's germline CDR1 is SQVTM and CDR2 ANQGSEA. CDR3 amino acids: CSGSEAPRNEQLF. The CDR3 coding sequence is TGCAGCGGGTCTGAGGCCCCGAGGAATGAGCAGTTGTTC.

The chain combines TRBV29-1 with TRBJ1-2, with TRBD1 as a possible D gene (6 bases). The CDR3 contains 11 residues. CDR1 and CDR2 from the germline V gene are SQVTM and ANQGSEA. V lost 6 bases to trimming and J lost 8 bases, with 13 bases between them. The chain's CDR3 is CSVKDRRGYTF. DNA for the CDR3: TGCAGCGTAAAGGACAGAAGAGGCTACACCTTC.